Here is one TCR beta chain with its context. The second PCR ran about 6 to 11 cycles with a sample-barcoded 5' primer and J-beta primers. MiXCR, applied by TCRdb to the 5' RACE reads, yields one record per CDR3 protein. The table lists over a million distinct CDR3 sequences, around 59% of them singletons. This entry belongs to a study of blood T cells in healthy people across ages. Germline V gene data show CDR1 as SGHVS and CDR2 as FQNEAQ. This CDR3 spans 13 amino acids. The V gene lost 3 bases and the J gene lost 8 bases, with 11 bases spanning the gap. Samples each yielded at least 6 micrograms of total RNA.

The genes are TRBV7-8 and TRBJ2-1, with a possible D match to TRBD2 (5 bases). Material: blood. The source is a man between 18 and 35 years old in good health. The CDR3 loop is CASSLGPDYEQFF. Here the CDR3 DNA reads TGTGCCAGCAGCTTGGGCCCGGACTATGAGCAGTTCTTC.